This T cell receptor (beta chain) was sequenced in a study of blood T cell repertoires in COVID-19. Cohorts were assigned according to the clinical history that participants reported. Recovered participants had two consecutive negative NP/OP PCR tests, healthcare professional clearance, or symptom resolution. Produced via immunoSEQ multiplex PCR; TCRdb's table is partial and in-frame only. The sample holds fewer than 350,000 clones, around 85% seen once. This clone was recorded once. This receptor was identified in a woman in her forties who had recovered from COVID-19. Sequencing was performed on PBMCs or T cells enriched from blood (not recorded which).

The CDR3 spells CASSFEASSYNEQFF. Written as DNA, the CDR3 is TGTGCCAGCAGCTTCGAGGCTAGCTCCTACAATGAGCAGTTCTTC. The rearrangement joins TRBV5-4 to TRBJ2-1; D is ambiguous. The CDR3 runs to 15 residues. Trimming stripped 2 bases from V and 0 bases from J, with 9 bases between. The germline V gene has CDR1 SGHNT and CDR2 YYREEE (reference sequence).